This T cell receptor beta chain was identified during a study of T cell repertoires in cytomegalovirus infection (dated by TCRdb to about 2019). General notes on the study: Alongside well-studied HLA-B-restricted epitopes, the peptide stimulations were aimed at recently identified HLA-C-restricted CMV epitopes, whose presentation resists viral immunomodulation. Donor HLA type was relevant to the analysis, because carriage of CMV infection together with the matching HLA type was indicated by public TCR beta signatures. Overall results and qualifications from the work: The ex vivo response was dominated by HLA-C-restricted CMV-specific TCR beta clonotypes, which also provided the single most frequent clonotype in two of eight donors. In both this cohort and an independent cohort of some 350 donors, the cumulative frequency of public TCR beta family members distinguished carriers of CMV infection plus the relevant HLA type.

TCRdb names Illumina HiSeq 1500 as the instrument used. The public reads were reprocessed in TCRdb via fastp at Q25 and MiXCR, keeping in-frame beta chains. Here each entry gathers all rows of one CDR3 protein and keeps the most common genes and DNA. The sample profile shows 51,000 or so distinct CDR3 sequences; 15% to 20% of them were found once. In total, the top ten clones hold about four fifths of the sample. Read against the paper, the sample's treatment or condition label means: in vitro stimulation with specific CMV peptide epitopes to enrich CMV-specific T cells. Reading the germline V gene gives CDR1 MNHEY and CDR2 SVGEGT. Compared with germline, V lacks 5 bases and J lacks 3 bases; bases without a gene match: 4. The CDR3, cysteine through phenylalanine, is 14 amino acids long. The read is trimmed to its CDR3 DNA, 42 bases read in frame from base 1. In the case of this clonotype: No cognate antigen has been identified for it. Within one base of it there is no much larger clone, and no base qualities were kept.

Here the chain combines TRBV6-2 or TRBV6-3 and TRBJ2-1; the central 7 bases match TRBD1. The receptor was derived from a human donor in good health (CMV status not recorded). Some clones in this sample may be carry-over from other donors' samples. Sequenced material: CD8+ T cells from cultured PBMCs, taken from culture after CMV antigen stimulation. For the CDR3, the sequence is CASSRDSDYNEQFF. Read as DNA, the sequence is TGTGCCAGCAGTCGGGACAGTGACTACAATGAGCAGTTCTTC.